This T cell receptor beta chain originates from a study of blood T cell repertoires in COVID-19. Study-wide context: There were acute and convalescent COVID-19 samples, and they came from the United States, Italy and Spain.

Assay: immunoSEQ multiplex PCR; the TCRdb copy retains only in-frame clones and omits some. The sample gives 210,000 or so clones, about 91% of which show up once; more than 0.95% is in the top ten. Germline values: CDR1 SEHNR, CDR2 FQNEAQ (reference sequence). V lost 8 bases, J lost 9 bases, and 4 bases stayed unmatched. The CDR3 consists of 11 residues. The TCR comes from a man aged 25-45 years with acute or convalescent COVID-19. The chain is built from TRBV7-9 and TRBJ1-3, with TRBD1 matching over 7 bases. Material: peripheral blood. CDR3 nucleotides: TGTGCCAGCCTACAGGGGACCACCATATATTTT. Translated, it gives CASLQGTTIYF.